This T cell receptor (beta chain) was sequenced for a study of shared clonotypes between healthy human individuals. Naive CD8 populations comprised CD45RO-negative cells positively selected for CCR7, excluding terminally differentiated effector memory CD45RA+ cells. Sequenced by immunoSEQ multiplex PCR; TCRdb stores in-frame clones only, minus some. The table has about 2.1 million clones, roughly 95% seen once. This CDR3 is 18 amino acids long. In germline, CDR1 is SGHRS, CDR2 YFSETQ. The V end lost 2 bases, the J end lost 2 bases, and 23 bases lay between the germline ends. This clone was seen more than once but under ten times.

V and J are TRBV5-1 and TRBJ2-7; either TRBD1 or TRBD2 may supply D (5 bases each). The specimen was naive CD8+ T cells from PBMCs. The sequence was obtained from a man aged 18 to 30 in good health. Some clones in this sample may be carry-over from other donors' samples. The CDR3 bases are TGCGCCAGCAGCTTATTGACAGCTCCCTTGAGCGGTACCTACGAGCAGTACTTC. Its protein is CASSLLTAPLSGTYEQYF.